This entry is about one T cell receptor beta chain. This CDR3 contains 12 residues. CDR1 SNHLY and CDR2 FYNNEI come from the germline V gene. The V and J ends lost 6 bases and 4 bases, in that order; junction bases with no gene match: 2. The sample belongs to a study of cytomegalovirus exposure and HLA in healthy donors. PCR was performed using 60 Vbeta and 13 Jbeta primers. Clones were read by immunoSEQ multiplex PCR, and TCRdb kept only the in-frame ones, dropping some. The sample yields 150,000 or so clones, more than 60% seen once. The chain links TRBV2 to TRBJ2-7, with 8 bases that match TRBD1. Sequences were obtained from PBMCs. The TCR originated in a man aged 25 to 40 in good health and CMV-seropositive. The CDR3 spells CASSDRGYEQYF. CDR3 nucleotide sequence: TGTGCCAGCAGCGACAGGGGTTACGAGCAGTACTTC.